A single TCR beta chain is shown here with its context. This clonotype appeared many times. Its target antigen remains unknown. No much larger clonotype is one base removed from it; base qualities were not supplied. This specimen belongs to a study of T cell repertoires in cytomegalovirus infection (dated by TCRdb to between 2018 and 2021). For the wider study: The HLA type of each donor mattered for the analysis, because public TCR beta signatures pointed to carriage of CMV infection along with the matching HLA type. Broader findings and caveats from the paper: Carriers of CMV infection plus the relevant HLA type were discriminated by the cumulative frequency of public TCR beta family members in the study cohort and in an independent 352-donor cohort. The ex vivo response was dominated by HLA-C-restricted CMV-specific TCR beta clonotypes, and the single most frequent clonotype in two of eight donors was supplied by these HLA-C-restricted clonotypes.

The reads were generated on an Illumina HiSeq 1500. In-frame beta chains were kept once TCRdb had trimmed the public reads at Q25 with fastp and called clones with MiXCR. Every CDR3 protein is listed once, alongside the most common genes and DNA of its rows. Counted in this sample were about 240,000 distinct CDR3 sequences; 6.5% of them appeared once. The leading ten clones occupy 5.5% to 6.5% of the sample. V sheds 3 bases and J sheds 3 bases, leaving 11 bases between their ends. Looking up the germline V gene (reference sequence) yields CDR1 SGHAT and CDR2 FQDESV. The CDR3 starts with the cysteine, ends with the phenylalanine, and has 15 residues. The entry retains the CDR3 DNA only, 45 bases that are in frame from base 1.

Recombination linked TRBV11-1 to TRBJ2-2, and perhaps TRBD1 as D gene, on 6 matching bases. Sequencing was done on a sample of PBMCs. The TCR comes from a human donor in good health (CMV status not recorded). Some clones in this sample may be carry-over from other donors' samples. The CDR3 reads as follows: CASSFVRGDTGELFF. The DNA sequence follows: TGTGCCAGCAGCTTCGTCAGGGGTGACACCGGGGAGCTGTTTTTT.